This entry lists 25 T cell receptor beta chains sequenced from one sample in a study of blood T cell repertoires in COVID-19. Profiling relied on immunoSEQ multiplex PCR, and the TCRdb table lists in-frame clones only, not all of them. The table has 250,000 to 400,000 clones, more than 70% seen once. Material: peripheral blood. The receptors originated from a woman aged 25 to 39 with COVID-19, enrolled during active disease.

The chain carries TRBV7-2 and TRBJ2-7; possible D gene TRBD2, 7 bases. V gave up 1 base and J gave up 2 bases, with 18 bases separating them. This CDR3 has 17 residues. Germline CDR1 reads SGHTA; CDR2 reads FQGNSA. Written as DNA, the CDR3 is TGTGCCAGCAGCTTAGTTGGCCGGGGGGCCTCTACCTACGAGCAGTACTTC. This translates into CASSLVGRGASTYEQYF.

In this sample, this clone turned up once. The CDR3 DNA reads as TGTGCCAGCAGCCCCGGTGGTAGATATTACAATGAGCAGTTCTTC. This codes for CASSPGGRYYNEQFF. The J gene is TRBJ2-1, the V gene TRBV9; D gene ambiguous. The CDR3 runs 15 residues. Looked up from germline, CDR1 is SGDLS and CDR2 is YYNGEE. Trimming left V 4 bases short and J 4 bases short, with 15 bases between.

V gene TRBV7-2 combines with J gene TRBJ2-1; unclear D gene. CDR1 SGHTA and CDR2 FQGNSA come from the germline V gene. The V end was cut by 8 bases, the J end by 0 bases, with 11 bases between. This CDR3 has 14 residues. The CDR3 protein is CASLGVSSYNEQFF. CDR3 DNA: TGTGCCAGCTTGGGCGTTAGCTCCTACAATGAGCAGTTCTTC. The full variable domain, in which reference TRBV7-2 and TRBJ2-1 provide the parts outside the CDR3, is GAGVSQSPSNKVTEKGKDVELRCDPISGHTALYWYRQSLGQGLEFLIYFQGNSAPDKSGLPSDRFSAERTGGSVSTLTIQRTQQEDSAVYLCASLGVSSYNEQFFGPGTRLTVL.

The CDR3 DNA sequence: TGTGCCAGCAGTTACTCGCGTCGTGGCGGGGGGGCTCCCTACGAGCAGTACTTC. Translation: CASSYSRRGGGAPYEQYF. This chain uses TRBV6-2 or TRBV6-3 with TRBJ2-7, with 9 bases fitting TRBD2. The CDR3 sequence is 18 residues long. V was clipped by 0 bases and J by 2 bases; unmatched bases: 11. Per the germline V gene, CDR1 is MNHEY and CDR2 is SVGEGT.

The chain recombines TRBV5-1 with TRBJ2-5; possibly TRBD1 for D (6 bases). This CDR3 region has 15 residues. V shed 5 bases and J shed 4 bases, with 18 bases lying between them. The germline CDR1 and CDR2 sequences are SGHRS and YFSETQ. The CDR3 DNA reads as TGCGCCAGCAGTCTAACAGGGTCTTCTCGAGAGACCCAGTACTTC. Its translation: CASSLTGSSRETQYF.

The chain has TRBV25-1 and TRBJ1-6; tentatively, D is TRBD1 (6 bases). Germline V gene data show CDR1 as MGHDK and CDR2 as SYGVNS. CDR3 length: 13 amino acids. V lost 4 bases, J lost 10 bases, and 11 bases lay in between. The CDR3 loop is CASSAGGRSPLHF. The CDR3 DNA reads TGTGCCAGCAGTGCTGGGGGCAGGTCACCCCTCCACTTT.

The CDR3 DNA reads TGCGCCAGCAGCCAAGTGGTTTTGCGGGCCAGGAATTCACCCCTCCACTTT. Amino acids: CASSQVVLRARNSPLHF. The chain combines TRBV4-1 with TRBJ1-6; no firm D call. CDR1 is MGHRA and CDR2 is YSYEKL in the germline V gene. Trimming shortened V by 1 base and J by 7 bases, and 17 bases separated the two germline ends. The CDR3 has 17 amino acids.

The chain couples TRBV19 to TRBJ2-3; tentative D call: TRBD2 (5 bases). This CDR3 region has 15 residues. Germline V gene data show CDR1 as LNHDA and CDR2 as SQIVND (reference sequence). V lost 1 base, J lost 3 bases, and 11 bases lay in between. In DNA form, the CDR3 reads TGTGCCAGTAGTATAGGTTCTAGCAGGACAGATACGCAGTATTTT. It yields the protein CASSIGSSRTDTQYF.

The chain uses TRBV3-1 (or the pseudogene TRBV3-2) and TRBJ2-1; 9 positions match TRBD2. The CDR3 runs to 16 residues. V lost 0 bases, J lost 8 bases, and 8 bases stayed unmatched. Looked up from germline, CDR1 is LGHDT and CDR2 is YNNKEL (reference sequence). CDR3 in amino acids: CASSQDSAGGRDEQFF. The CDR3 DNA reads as TGTGCCAGCAGCCAAGATTCCGCGGGGGGGCGTGATGAGCAGTTCTTC.

The CDR3 here is CASSSPTVSYEQYV. The CDR3 DNA sequence: TGTGCCAGCAGCTCCCCGACAGTTTCCTACGAGCAGTACGTC. The chain links TRBV7-9 to TRBJ2-7; perhaps TRBD1 as D (5 bases). The CDR3 is 14 amino acids. The V gene lost 4 bases and the J gene lost 1 base, with 11 bases spanning the gap. Germline CDR1 is SEHNR and CDR2 is FQNEAQ (reference sequence).

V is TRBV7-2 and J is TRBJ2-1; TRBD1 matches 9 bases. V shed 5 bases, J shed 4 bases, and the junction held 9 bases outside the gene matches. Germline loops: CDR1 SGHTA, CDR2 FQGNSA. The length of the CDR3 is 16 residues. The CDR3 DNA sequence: TGTGCCAGCAGCCTCCTCGGAGGGACAGGGTACAATGAGCAGTTCTTC. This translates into CASSLLGGTGYNEQFF.

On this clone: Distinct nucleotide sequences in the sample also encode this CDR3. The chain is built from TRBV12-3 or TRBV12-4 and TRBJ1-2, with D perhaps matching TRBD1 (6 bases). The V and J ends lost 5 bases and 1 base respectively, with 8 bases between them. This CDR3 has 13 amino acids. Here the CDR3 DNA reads TGTGCCAGCAGTCCGGACAGTAACTATGGCTACACCTTC. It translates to CASSPDSNYGYTF.

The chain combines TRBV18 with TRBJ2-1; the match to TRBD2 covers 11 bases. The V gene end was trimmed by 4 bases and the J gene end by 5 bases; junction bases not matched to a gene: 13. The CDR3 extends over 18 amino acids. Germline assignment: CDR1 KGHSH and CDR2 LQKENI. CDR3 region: CASSRRSGGEVRNNEQFF. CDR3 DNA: TGTGCCAGCTCACGGCGTAGCGGGGGGGAAGTGAGGAACAATGAGCAGTTCTTC.

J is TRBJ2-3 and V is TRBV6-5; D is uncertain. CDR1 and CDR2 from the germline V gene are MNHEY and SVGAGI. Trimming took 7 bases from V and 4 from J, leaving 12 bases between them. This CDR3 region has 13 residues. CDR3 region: CASIPYGSDTQYF. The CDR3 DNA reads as TGTGCCAGCATTCCCTACGGGTCAGATACGCAGTATTTT.

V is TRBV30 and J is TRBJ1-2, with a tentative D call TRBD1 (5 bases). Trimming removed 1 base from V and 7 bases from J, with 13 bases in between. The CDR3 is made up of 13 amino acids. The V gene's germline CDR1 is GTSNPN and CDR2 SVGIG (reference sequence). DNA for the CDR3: TGTGCCTGGAGTGGGTCTCAGGGAAGTGGCTACACCTTC. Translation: CAWSGSQGSGYTF.

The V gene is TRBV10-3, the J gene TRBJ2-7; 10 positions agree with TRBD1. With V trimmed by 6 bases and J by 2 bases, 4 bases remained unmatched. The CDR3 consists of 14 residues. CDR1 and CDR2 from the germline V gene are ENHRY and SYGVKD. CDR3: CAIRSGQGAYEQYF. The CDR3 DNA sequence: TGTGCCATCAGGTCAGGACAGGGGGCCTACGAGCAGTACTTC.

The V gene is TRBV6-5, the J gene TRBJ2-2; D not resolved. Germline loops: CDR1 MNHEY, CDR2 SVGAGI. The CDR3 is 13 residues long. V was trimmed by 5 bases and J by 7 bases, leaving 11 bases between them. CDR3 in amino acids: CASSTILHGELFF. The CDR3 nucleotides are TGTGCCAGCAGTACCATACTCCACGGGGAGCTGTTTTTT.

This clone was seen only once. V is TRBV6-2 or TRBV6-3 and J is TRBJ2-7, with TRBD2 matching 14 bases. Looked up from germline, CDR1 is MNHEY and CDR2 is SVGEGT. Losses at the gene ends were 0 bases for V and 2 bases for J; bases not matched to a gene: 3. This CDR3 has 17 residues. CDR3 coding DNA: TGTGCCAGCAGTTACTCGCCGACTAGCGGGGGGGCCTACGAGCAGTACGTC. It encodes CASSYSPTSGGAYEQYV.

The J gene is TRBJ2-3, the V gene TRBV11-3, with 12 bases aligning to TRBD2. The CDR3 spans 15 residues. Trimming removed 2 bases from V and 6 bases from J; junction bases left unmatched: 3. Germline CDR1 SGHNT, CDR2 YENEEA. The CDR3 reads CASSLQGLAGDTQYF. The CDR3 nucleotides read TGTGCCAGCAGCTTACAAGGACTAGCGGGGGATACGCAGTATTTT.

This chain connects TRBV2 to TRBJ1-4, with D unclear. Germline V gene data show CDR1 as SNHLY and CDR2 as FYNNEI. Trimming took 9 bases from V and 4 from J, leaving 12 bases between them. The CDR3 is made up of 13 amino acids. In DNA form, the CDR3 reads TGTGCCAGTGAGGACGGAGGTAATGAAAAACTGTTTTTT. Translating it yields CASEDGGNEKLFF.

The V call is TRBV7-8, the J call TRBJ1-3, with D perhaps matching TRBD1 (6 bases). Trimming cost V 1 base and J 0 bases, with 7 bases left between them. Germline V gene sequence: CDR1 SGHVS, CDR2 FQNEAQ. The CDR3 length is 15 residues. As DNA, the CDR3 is TGTGCCAGCAGCTTAGACAGGGCCTCTGGAAACACCATATATTTT. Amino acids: CASSLDRASGNTIYF. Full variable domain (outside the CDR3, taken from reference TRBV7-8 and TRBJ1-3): GAGVSQSPRYKVAKRGQDVALRCDPISGHVSLFWYQQALGQGPEFLTYFQNEAQLDKSGLPSDRFFAERPEGSVSTLKIQRTQQEDSAVYLCASSLDRASGNTIYFGEGSWLTVV.

The CDR3 protein is CASSPTGQSYEQYV. CDR3 in DNA: TGTGCCAGCAGCCCGACAGGGCAGTCCTACGAGCAGTACGTC. J is TRBJ2-7 and V is TRBV13; 7 positions agree with TRBD1. Losses at the gene ends were 5 bases for V and 1 base for J; bases not matched to a gene: 5. Germline V gives CDR1 PRHDT, CDR2 FYEKMQ (reference sequence). The CDR3 consists of 14 residues.

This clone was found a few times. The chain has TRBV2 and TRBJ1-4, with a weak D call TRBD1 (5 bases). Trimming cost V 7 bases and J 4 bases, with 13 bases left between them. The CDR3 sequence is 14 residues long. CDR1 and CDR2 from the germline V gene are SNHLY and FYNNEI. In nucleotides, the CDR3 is TGTGCCAGCACGGAGGGACGGAATAATGAAAAACTGTTTTTT. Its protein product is CASTEGRNNEKLFF.

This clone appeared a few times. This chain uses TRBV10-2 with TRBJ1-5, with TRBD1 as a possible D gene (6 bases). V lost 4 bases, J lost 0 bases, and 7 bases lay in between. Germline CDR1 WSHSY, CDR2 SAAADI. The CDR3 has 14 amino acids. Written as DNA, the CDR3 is TGCGCCAGCAGTGGGACAGATAGCAATCAGCCCCAGCATTTT. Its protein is CASSGTDSNQPQHF.

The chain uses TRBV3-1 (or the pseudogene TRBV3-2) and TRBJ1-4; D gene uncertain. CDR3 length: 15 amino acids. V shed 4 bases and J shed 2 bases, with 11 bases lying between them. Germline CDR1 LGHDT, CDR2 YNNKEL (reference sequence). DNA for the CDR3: TGTGCCAGCAGCCCCTCGGGGAGTACTAATGAAAAACTGTTTTTT. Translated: CASSPSGSTNEKLFF.